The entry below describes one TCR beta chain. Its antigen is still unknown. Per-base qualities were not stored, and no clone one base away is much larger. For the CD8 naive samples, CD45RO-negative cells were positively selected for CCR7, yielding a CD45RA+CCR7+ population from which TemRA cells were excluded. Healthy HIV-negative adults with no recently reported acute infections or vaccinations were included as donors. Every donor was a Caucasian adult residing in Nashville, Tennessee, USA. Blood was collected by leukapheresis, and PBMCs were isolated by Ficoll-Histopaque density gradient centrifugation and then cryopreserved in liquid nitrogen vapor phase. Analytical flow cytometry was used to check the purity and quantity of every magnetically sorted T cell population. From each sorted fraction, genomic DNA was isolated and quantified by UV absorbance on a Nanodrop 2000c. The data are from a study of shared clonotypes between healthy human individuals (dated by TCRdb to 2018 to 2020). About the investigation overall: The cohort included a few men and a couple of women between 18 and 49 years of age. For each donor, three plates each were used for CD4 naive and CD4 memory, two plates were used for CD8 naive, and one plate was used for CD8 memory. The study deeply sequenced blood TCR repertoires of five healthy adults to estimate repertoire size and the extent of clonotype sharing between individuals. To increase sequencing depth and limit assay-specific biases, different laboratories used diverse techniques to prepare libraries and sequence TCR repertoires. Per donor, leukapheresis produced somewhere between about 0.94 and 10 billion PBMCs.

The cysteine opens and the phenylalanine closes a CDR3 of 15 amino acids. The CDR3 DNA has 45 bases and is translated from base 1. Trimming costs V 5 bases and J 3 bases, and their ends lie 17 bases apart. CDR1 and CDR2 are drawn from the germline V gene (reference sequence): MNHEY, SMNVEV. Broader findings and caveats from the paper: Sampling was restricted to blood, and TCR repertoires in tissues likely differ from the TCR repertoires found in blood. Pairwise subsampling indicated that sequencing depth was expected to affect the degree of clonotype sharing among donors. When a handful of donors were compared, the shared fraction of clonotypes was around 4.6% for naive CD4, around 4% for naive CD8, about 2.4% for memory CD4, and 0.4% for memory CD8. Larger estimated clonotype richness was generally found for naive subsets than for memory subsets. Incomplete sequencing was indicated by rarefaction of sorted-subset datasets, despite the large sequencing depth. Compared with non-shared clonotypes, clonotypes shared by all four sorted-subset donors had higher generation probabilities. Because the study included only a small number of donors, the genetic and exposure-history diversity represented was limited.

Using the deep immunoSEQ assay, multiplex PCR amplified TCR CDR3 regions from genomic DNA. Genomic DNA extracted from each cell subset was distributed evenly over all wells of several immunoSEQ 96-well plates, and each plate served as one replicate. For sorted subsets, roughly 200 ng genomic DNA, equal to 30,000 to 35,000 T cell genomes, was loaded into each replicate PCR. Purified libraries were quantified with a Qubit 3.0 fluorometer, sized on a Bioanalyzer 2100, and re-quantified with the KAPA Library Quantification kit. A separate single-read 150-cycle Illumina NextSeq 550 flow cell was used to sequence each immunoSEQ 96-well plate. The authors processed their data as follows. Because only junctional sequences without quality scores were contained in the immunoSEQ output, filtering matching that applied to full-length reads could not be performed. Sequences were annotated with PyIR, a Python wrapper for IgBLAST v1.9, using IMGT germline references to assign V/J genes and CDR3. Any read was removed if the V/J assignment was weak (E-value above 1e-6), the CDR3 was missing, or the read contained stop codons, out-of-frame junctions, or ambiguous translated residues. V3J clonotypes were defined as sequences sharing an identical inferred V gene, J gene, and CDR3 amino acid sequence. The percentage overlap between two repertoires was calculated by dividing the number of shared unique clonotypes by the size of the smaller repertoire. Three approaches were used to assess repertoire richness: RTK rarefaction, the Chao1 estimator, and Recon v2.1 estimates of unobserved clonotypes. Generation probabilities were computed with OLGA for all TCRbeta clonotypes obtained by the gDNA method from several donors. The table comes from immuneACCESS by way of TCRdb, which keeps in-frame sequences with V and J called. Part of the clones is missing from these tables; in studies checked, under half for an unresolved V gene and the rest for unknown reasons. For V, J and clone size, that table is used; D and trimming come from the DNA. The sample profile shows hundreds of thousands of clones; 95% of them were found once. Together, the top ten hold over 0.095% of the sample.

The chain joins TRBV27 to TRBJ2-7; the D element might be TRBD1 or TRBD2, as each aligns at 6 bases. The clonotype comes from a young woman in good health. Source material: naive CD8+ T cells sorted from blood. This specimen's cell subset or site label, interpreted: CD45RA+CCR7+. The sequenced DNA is TGTGCCAGCAGTGCCCTGGGGGGCGGTCTCTACGAGCAGTACTTC. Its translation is CASSALGGGLYEQYF.